A selection of T cell receptor beta chains follows, all from one sample in a study of T-cell reconstitution after alpha-beta-depleted transplantation in children. One entry per CDR3 protein, called by TCRdb with MiXCR from the PCR reads. The repertoire has about 400,000 distinct CDR3 sequences, about 16% of them found once; the top ten carry roughly 29%. Source: PBMCs, mostly from graft donor cells, taken 360 days after TCRalphabeta/CD19-depleted stem cell transplant. The receptors here all came from a boy under two years old who had a stem cell transplant for Wiskott-Aldrich syndrome, so the T cells may come from the graft donor. Both conserved end residues are part of each CDR3. Fields, in order: clone size, D gene, V gene, J gene, CDR3 protein, CDR3 DNA. A D gene is named only where the DNA matches it firmly. Clone size, where shown, is once, few, many, or a class for clones that have expanded.

few	TRBD1	TRBV2	TRBJ2-4	CASSVEGHRGQAKNIQYF	TGTGCCAGCAGTGTCGAGGGTCACAGGGGCCAAGCCAAAAACATTCAGTACTTC
few	.	TRBV5-1	TRBJ2-2	CASSVRENGELFF	TGCGCCAGCAGCGTCAGGGAAAACGGGGAGCTGTTTTTT
.	TRBD1	TRBV18	TRBJ2-7	CASSPISDRPTYEQYF	TGTGCCAGCTCACCAATCTCGGACAGGCCAACCTACGAGCAGTACTTC
.	TRBD1	TRBV6-2/TRBV6-3	TRBJ2-6	CASSYGTLGQGRTGANVLTF	TGTGCCAGCAGTTACGGGACCCTGGGACAGGGAAGGACTGGGGCCAACGTCCTGACTTTC
.	.	TRBV27	TRBJ2-3	CASSTGGRSADTQYF	TGTGCCAGCAGTACGGGCGGGCGGAGCGCAGATACGCAGTATTTT
few	TRBD1	TRBV6-1	TRBJ2-2	CASGGQGWNTGELFF	TGTGCCAGCGGAGGACAGGGATGGAACACCGGGGAGCTGTTTTTT
.	.	TRBV11-1	TRBJ2-6	CASSAQGGGLRRTGANVLTF	TGTGCCAGCAGCGCTCAGGGGGGCGGCTTGCGGAGGACTGGGGCCAACGTCCTGACTTTC
few	TRBD2	TRBV29-1	TRBJ2-1	CSAYPRRGKFRTSGTDEQFF	TGCAGCGCCTATCCCCGCAGGGGTAAATTCCGGACTAGCGGGACGGATGAGCAGTTCTTC
.	.	TRBV5-1	TRBJ2-5	CASSSSGETQYF	TGCGCCAGCAGCTCGTCGGGAGAGACCCAGTACTTC
few	.	TRBV4-1	TRBJ2-2	CASSSRGAGPNTGELFF	TGCGCCAGCAGCTCCCGTGGGGCAGGGCCGAACACCGGGGAGCTGTTTTTT
.	TRBD2	TRBV20-1	TRBJ2-1	CSARARLANNEQFF	TGCAGTGCTAGAGCTCGACTAGCCAACAATGAGCAGTTCTTC
.	TRBD1	TRBV7-9	TRBJ2-1	CASSLVGQVEQFF	TGTGCCAGCAGCTTAGTGGGACAGGTTGAGCAGTTCTTC
few	TRBD1	TRBV27	TRBJ2-6	CASSSTGVGANVLTF	TGTGCCAGCAGTTCTACAGGGGTTGGGGCCAACGTCCTGACTTTC
.	TRBD2	TRBV7-9	TRBJ2-1	CATGTTTIFSPNEQFF	TGTGCCACTGGGACTACCACGATCTTTTCTCCCAATGAGCAGTTCTTC
.	.	TRBV14	TRBJ2-4	CASSRPDLKNIQYF	TGTGCCAGCAGCCGTCCGGATCTCAAAAACATTCAGTACTTC
.	TRBD1	TRBV25-1	TRBJ2-3	CASDEGTGPTDTQYF	TGTGCCAGCGACGAAGGGACAGGGCCCACAGATACGCAGTATTTT
.	.	TRBV5-1	TRBJ2-7	CASSLSENWYEQYF	TGCGCCAGCAGCTTGTCAGAAAATTGGTACGAGCAGTACTTC
.	.	TRBV29-1	TRBJ2-5	CSVAQGETQYF	TGCAGCGTTGCTCAGGGAGAGACCCAGTACTTC
.	.	TRBV4-1	TRBJ2-7	CASSRGPAYEQYF	TGCGCCAGCAGCCGGGGGCCAGCTTACGAGCAGTACTTC
.	.	TRBV12-3/TRBV12-4	TRBJ2-3	CASSPRGLGTDTQYF	TGTGCCAGCAGTCCCAGAGGATTGGGCACAGATACGCAGTATTTT
.	.	TRBV4-3	TRBJ2-1	CASSQEGLSYNEQFF	TGCGCCAGCAGCCAAGAGGGACTTTCCTACAATGAGCAGTTCTTC
few	.	TRBV4-3	TRBJ2-7	CASSQERARSSSEQYF	TGCGCCAGCAGCCAAGAAAGGGCAAGGAGCTCCTCCGAGCAGTACTTC
.	.	TRBV28	TRBJ2-3	CASSLSPPSHTQYF	TGTGCCAGCAGTTTATCCCCCCCGAGTCATACGCAGTATTTT
.	TRBD2	TRBV12-3/TRBV12-4	TRBJ2-5	CASNPGLAAQETQYF	TGTGCCAGTAACCCGGGACTAGCAGCTCAAGAGACCCAGTACTTC
few	.	TRBV20-1	TRBJ2-7	CSARPPRDYEQYF	TGCAGTGCTAGACCACCACGGGACTACGAGCAGTACTTC
few	TRBD2	TRBV6-1	TRBJ2-7	CASSRGLAGVHEQYF	TGTGCCAGCAGTAGGGGACTAGCGGGAGTCCACGAGCAGTACTTC
.	.	TRBV20-1	TRBJ2-5	CSARDSLGETQYF	TGCAGTGCTAGAGATTCTCTAGGAGAGACCCAGTACTTC
few	.	TRBV11-2	TRBJ2-5	CASAKRDQETQYF	TGTGCCAGCGCAAAAAGGGACCAAGAGACCCAGTACTTC
.	.	TRBV7-2	TRBJ2-5	CASSLAGRISETQYF	TGTGCCAGCAGCCTGGCGGGGAGAATTTCGGAGACCCAGTACTTC
few	.	TRBV6-2/TRBV6-3	TRBJ2-5	CASSYGGLPETQYF	TGTGCCAGCAGTTACGGGGGACTTCCGGAGACCCAGTACTTC
few	.	TRBV5-1	TRBJ2-5	CASSWARWRSDETQYF	TGCGCCAGCAGCTGGGCTCGCTGGAGGAGCGATGAGACCCAGTACTTC
many	.	TRBV5-1	TRBJ2-2	CASSLVVSNTGELFF	TGCGCCAGCAGCTTGGTGGTCTCGAACACCGGGGAGCTGTTTTTT
many	.	TRBV5-5	TRBJ1-1	CASSLAKNTEAFF	TGTGCCAGCAGCTTGGCAAAGAACACTGAAGCTTTCTTT
few	TRBD2	TRBV30	TRBJ2-2	CAWTSGLPSGELFF	TGTGCCTGGACTAGCGGCCTCCCCAGCGGGGAGCTGTTTTTT
few	.	TRBV5-1	TRBJ1-3	CASSLNRNTIYF	TGCGCCAGCAGCTTGAACAGGAACACCATATATTTT
.	.	TRBV29-1	TRBJ2-3	CSDQGGPTDTQYF	TGCAGCGATCAGGGTGGGCCTACAGATACGCAGTATTTT
.	TRBD1	TRBV20-1	TRBJ2-1	CSARGTGGKNEQFF	TGCAGTGCTAGGGGGACAGGGGGTAAGAATGAGCAGTTCTTC
few	.	TRBV6-2/TRBV6-3	TRBJ2-7	CASTPGRPYEQYF	TGTGCCAGCACTCCGGGACGGCCCTACGAGCAGTACTTC
many	TRBD2	TRBV14	TRBJ2-5	CASSRRLAGVQETQYF	TGTGCCAGCAGCCGTCGACTAGCGGGAGTCCAAGAGACCCAGTACTTC
many	TRBD2	TRBV4-3	TRBJ2-1	CASSHAVAGVYNEQFF	TGCGCCAGCAGCCATGCCGTAGCGGGAGTCTACAATGAGCAGTTCTTC
.	.	TRBV7-9	TRBJ2-7	CASSLVRDSLYEQYF	TGTGCCAGCAGCTTAGTCCGGGACTCCTTATACGAGCAGTACTTC
.	TRBD1	TRBV7-9	TRBJ2-7	CASSHRGNSYEQYF	TGTGCCAGCAGCCACAGGGGGAACTCCTACGAGCAGTACTTC
few	TRBD2	TRBV7-2	TRBJ2-2	CASRSSSGSGTGELFF	TGTGCCAGCAGATCCTCTAGCGGGAGTGGCACCGGGGAGCTGTTTTTT
.	.	TRBV12-3/TRBV12-4	TRBJ2-2	CASTPWAGTGELFF	TGTGCCAGCACGCCCTGGGCGGGCACCGGGGAGCTGTTTTTT
.	TRBD1	TRBV29-1	TRBJ1-4	CSARTGGDEKLFF	TGCAGCGCCAGGACAGGGGGAGATGAAAAACTGTTTTTT